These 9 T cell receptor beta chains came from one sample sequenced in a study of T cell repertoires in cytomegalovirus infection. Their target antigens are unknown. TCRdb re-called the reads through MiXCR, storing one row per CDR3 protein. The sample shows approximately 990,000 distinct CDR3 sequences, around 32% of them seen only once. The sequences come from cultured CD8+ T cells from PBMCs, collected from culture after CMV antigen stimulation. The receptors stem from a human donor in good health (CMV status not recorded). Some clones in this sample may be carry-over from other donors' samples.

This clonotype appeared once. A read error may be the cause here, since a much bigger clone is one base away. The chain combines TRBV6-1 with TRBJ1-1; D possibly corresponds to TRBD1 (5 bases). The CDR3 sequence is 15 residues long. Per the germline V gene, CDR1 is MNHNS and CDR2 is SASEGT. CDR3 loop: CASGEMWYKGTEAFF. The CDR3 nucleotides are TGTGCCAGCGGTGAAATGTGGTACAAGGGGACTGAAGCTTTCTTT.

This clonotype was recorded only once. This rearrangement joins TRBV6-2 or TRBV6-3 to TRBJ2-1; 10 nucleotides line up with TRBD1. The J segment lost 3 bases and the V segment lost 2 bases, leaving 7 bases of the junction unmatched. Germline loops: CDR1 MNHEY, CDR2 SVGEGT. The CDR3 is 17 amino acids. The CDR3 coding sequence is TGTGCCAGCAGTTACCCTTACGGGGACAGGGGCTACAATGAGCAGTTCTTC. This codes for CASSYPYGDRGYNEQFF.

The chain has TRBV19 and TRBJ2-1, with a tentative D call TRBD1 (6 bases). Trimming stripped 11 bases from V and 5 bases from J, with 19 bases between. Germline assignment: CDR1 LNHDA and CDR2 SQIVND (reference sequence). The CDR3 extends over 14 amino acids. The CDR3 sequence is CASYGTNYNNEQFF. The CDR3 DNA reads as TGTGCCTCCTATGGGACAAATTACAACAATGAGCAGTTCTTC.

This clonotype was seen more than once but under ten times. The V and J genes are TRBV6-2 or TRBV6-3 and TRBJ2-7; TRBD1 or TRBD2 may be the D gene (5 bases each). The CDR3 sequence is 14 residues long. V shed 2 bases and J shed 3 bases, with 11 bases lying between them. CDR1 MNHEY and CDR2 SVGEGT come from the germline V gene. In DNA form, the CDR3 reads TGTGCCAGCAGTTACGGGGGAGCAGACTACGAGCAGTACGTC. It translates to CASSYGGADYEQYV.

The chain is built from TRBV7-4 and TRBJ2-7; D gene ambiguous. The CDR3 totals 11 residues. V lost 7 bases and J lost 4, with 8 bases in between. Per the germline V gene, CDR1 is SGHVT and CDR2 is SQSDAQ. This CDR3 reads CASTDLYEQYF. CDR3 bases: TGTGCCAGCACGGACCTATACGAGCAGTACTTC.

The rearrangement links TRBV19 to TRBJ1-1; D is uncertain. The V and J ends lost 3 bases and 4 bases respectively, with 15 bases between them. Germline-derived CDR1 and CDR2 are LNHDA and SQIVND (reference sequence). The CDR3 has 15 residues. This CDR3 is CASSMNPLGGTEAFF. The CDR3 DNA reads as TGTGCCAGTAGTATGAACCCTTTGGGCGGCACTGAAGCTTTCTTT.

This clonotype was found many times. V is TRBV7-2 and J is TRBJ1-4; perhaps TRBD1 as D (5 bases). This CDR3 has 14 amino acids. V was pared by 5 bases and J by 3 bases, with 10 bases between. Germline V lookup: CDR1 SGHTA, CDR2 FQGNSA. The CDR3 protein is CASSRGVANEKLFF. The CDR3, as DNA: TGTGCCAGCAGCCGGGGGGTAGCTAATGAAAAACTGTTTTTT.

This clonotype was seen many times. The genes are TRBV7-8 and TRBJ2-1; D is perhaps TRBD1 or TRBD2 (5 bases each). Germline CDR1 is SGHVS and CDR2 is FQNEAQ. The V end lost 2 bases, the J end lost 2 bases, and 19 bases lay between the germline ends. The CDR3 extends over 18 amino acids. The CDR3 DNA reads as TGTGCCAGCAGCTTATTTCGCGAGGGGACGTTTACCTACAATGAGCAGTTCTTC. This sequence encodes CASSLFREGTFTYNEQFF.

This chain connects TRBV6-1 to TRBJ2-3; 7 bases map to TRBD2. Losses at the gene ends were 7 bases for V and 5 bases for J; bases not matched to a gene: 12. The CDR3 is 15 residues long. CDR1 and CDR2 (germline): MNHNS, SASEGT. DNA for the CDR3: TGTGCCAGCAACCAAGGGAGGGAGTGGGAAGATACGCAGTATTTT. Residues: CASNQGREWEDTQYF.